This T cell receptor beta chain was recovered during a study of blood T cell repertoires in COVID-19. Study overall: The study drew acute and convalescent COVID-19 samples from the United States, Italy and Spain. From T cells, B-cell-depleted T cells, or PBMCs came the material, which was cDNA or gDNA.

Only in-frame clones appear in the TCRdb table, and some are missing; sequencing was by immunoSEQ multiplex PCR. Of about 210,000 clones in the sample, roughly 87% were seen once. This CDR3 has 17 amino acids. Trimming took off 1 base at V and 0 bases at J, with 13 bases between the two ends. The germline V gene encodes CDR1 MDHEN and CDR2 SYDVKM. Cohort allocation depended upon clinical history that participants reported. The gene calls are TRBV28 and TRBJ1-5; no firm D call. The source material was PBMCs or T cells enriched from blood (not recorded which). This clonotype was sampled from a young man with acute COVID-19. CDR3 sequence: CASSLFFSFYSNQPQHF. The CDR3 DNA follows: TGTGCCAGCAGTTTATTCTTCTCTTTCTATAGCAATCAGCCCCAGCATTTT.